The following is a T cell receptor beta chain sequence with its context. The sample is drawn from a study of blood T cell repertoires in COVID-19. Study-level information: Nucleic acid was either cDNA or gDNA, and it came from T cells, B-cell-depleted T cells, or PBMCs.

Original analysis: Nucleated cell counts were estimated from reference gene primer amplification. Sequenced by immunoSEQ multiplex PCR; TCRdb stores in-frame clones only, minus some. Clone size and the V and J calls come from that table; the DNA yielded D and trimming. Here the sample spans a few hundred thousand clones, 75% to 90% being singletons. Sample: peripheral blood. The clonotype was recovered from a woman aged 50 to 60 with COVID-19, enrolled during active disease.

The CDR3 sequence is CASSYGQFNQPQHF. CDR3 sequence (DNA): TGTGCCAGCAGCTACGGACAGTTTAATCAGCCCCAGCATTTT. J is TRBJ1-5 and V is TRBV11-2; TRBD1 might be the D (6 bases). CDR1 SGHAT and CDR2 FQNNGV come from the germline V gene. V was pared by 4 bases and J by 4 bases, with 11 bases between. There are 14 residues in the CDR3.